Sequencing of this T cell receptor (beta chain) was carried out in a study of OX40 agonist ivuxolimab in advanced cancers. Clones were sequenced by immunoSEQ multiplex PCR, and TCRdb holds only the in-frame ones, with some missing. The table has about 61,000 clones, around 89% seen once. Germline assignment: CDR1 MGHRA and CDR2 YSYEKL. CDR3 length equals 17 residues. With V trimmed by 0 bases and J by 0 bases, 2 bases remained unmatched. This TCR came from an adult with an advanced solid tumor such as melanoma, head and neck, liver or kidney cancer. The J gene is TRBJ2-3, the V gene TRBV4-1; 11 bases line up with TRBD2. Material: CD4+ or CD8+ T cells sorted from blood, obtained in a trial of the OX40 agonist ivuxolimab. Here the CDR3 DNA reads TGCGCCAGCAGCCAAGACCGGACTAGCGGGAGCACAGATACGCAGTATTTT. Encoded protein: CASSQDRTSGSTDTQYF.